This T cell receptor (beta chain) was captured in a study of siplizumab effects on memory and regulatory T cells. Measured with immunoSEQ multiplex PCR; TCRdb has only the in-frame clones, and not every one. The repertoire holds roughly 100,000 clones, with 80% to 95% as singletons. The ends were cut back, 7 bases at V and 9 bases at J, with 25 bases in the middle. CDR3 length: 16 residues. CDR1 and CDR2 (germline): SGHAT, FQNNGV. V and J are TRBV11-2 and TRBJ2-1; D possibly uses TRBD1 or TRBD2 (5 bases each). Sequencing was done on a sample of CD4+ T cells sorted from blood. The sequence was obtained from a human donor in good health. The CDR3 DNA sequence: TGTGCCAGCACCACCCAGGTAGGGACGCGGCCCAGTGAGCAGTTCTTC. It is translated as CASTTQVGTRPSEQFF.